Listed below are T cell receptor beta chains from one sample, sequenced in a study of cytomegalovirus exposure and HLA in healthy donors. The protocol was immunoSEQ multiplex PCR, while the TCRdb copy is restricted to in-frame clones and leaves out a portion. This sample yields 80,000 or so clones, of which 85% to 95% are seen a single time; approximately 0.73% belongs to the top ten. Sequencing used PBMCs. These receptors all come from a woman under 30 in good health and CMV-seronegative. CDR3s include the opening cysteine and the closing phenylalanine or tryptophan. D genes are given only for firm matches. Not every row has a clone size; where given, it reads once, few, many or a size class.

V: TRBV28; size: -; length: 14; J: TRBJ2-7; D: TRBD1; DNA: TGTGCCAGCAAACTCGGGACAGGGGGCTCCGAGCAGTACTTC; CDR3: CASKLGTGGSEQYF
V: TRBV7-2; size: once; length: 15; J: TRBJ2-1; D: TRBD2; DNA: TGTGCCAGCAGTTTAGCGGGAGGGCCCTCCAATGAGCAGTTCTTC; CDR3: CASSLAGGPSNEQFF
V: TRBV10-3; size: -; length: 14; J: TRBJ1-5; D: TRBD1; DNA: TGTGCCATCAGTACAGGGGGTGGCAATCAGCCCCAGCATTTT; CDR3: CAISTGGGNQPQHF
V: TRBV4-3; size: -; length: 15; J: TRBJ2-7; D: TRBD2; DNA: TGCGCCAGCAGCCAAGACACTAGCGGATCCTACGAGCAGTACTTC; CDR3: CASSQDTSGSYEQYF
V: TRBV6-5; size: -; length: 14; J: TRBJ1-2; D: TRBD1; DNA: TGTGCCAGCAGTTACAGTGGACAGGGCGATGGCTACACCTTC; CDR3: CASSYSGQGDGYTF
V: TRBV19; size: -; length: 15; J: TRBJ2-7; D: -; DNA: TGTGCCAGTAGTCCTTACGGCGGGGTAGTCTACGAGCAGTACTTC; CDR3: CASSPYGGVVYEQYF
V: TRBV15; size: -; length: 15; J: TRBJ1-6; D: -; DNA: TGTGCCACCAGCGACCGGGACACAGGGAATTCACCCCTCCACTTT; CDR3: CATSDRDTGNSPLHF
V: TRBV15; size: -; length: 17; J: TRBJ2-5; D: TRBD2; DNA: TGTGCCACCAGCAGAGCCCGAGCGGGGGGCCGCCAAGAGACCCAGTACTTC; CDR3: CATSRARAGGRQETQYF
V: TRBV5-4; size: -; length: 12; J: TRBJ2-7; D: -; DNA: TGTGCCAGCAGCCTGGGACTCCGGGAGCAGTACTTC; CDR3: CASSLGLREQYF
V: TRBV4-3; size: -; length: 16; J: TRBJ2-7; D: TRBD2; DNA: TGCGCCAGCAGCCTCTATTGGACTAGCGGGAGCTACGAGCAGTACTTC; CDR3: CASSLYWTSGSYEQYF
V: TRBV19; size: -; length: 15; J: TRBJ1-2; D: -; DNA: TGTGCCAGTAGTATAGGCCCAGGAGGGGTTTATGGCTACACCTTC; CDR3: CASSIGPGGVYGYTF
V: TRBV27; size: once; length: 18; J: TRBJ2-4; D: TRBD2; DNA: TGTGCCAGCAGTTTAGGGGCGGGGGGGCCTCGGGGCAAAAACATTCAGTACTTC; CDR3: CASSLGAGGPRGKNIQYF
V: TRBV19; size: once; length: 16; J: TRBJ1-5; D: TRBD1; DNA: TGTGCCAGTAGGGGGACAGGGGGCTTATACAATCAGCCCCAGCATTTT; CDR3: CASRGTGGLYNQPQHF
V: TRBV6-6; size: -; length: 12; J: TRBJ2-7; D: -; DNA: TGTGCCAGCAGGGGGGGAATCCCCGAGCAGTACTTC; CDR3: CASRGGIPEQYF
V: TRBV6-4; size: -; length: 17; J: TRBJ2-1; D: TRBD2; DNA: TGTGCCAGCAGTGCCTCGCCTCTGCGGGGGGGCCTTAATGAGCAGTTCTTC; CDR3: CASSASPLRGGLNEQFF
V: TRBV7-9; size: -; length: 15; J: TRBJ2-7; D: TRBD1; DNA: TGTGCCAGCAGCTCGGACAGGGGAGCGCCCTACGAGCAGTACTTC; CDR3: CASSSDRGAPYEQYF
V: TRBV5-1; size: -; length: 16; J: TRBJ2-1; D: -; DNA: TGCGCCAGCAGCATAGGACAGAAGAGCTCCTACAATGAGCAGTTCTTC; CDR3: CASSIGQKSSYNEQFF
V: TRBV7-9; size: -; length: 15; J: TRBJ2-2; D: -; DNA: TGTGCCAGCAGCTTAGGTTCCTCGGGCACCGGGGAGCTGTTTTTT; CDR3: CASSLGSSGTGELFF
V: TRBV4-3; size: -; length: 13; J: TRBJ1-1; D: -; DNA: TGCGCCAGCAGCCAAGTCAGGGTCACTGAAGCTTTCTTT; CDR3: CASSQVRVTEAFF
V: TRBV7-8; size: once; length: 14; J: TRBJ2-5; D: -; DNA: TGTGCCAGCACCGCGGGACCGCGGAAAGAGACCCAGTACTTC; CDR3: CASTAGPRKETQYF
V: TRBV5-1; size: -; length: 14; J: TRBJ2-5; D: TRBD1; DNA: TGCGCCAGCAGCTCGGAGAGACAGGGAGAGACCCAGTACTTC; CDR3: CASSSERQGETQYF
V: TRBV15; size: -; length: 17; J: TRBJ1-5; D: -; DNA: TGTGCCACCAGCAGAGATCCCCCCAGGGAGGACAATCAGCCCCAGCATTTT; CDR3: CATSRDPPREDNQPQHF
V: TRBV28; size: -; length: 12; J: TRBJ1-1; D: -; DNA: TGTGCCACCGAAGGGGGGAACACTGAAGCTTTCTTT; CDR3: CATEGGNTEAFF
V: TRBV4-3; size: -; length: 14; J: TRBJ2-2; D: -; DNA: TGCGCCAGCAGCCTAATTTTCGACACCGGGGAGCTGTTTTTT; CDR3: CASSLIFDTGELFF
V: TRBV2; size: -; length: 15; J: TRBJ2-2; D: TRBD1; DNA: TGTGCCAGCAGAGGGACAGGGTCGAACACCGGGGAGCTGTTTTTT; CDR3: CASRGTGSNTGELFF
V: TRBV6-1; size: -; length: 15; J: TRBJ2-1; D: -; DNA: TGTGCCAGCAGTGAACAGGGACACCTTTTTTATGAGCAGTTCTTC; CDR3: CASSEQGHLFYEQFF
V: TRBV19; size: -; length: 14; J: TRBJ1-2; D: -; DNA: TGTGCCAGTAGTATTGACAGAGCTAACTATGGCTACACCTTC; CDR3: CASSIDRANYGYTF
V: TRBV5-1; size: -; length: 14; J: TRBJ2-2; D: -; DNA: TGCGCCAGCAGCAACCAGGGGATCACCGGGGAGCTGTTTTTT; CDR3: CASSNQGITGELFF
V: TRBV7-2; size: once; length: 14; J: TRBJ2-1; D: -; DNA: TGTGCCAGCAGCACCAATCGGGCCTACAATGAGCAGTTCTTC; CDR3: CASSTNRAYNEQFF
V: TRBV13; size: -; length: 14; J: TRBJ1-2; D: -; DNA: TGTGCCAGCAGCTTATCCGAGGGGGTCCATGGCTACACCTTC; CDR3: CASSLSEGVHGYTF
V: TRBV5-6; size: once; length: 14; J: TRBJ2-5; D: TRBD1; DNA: TGTGCCAGCAGCTTGGCCACAGGGGGGGAGACCCAGTACTTC; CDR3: CASSLATGGETQYF
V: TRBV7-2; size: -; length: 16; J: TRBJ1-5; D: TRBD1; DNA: TGTGCCAGCAGCCCTCAGGGGACAGGGTCAAATCAGCCCCAGCATTTT; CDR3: CASSPQGTGSNQPQHF
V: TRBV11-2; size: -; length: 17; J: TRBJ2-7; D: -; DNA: TGTGCCAGCAGCTTGGATGGCCGAGGGACACTCTCCTACGAGCAGTACTTC; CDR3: CASSLDGRGTLSYEQYF
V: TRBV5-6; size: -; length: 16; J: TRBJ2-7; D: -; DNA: TGTGCCAGCAGCCCTGGGGGAGGGGGGAGAGACTACGAGCAGTACTTC; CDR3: CASSPGGGGRDYEQYF
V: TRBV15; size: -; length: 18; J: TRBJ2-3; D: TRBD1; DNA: TGTGCCACCAGCAGAGAAGCCGGGACAGGGGATAGCACAGATACGCAGTATTTT; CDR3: CATSREAGTGDSTDTQYF
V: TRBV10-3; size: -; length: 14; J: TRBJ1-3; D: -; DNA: TGTGCCATCAGTGATGCGGGGTCTGGAAACACCATATATTTT; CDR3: CAISDAGSGNTIYF
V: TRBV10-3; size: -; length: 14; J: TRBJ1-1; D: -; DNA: TGTGCCGCACGGTCCGGGCCCGGGGGGACTGAAGCTTTCTTT; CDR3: CAARSGPGGTEAFF
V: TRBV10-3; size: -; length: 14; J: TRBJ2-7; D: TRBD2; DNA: TGTGCCATCAGTACTAGCGGGAGCTGGTACGAGCAGTACTTC; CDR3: CAISTSGSWYEQYF
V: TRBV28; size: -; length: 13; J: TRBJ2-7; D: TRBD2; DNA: TGTGCCAGCAGAACCACTAGCGAGTACGAGCAGTACTTC; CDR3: CASRTTSEYEQYF
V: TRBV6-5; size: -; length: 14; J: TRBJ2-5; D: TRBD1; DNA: TGTGCCAGCAGTCAAAGACAGGGTTGGGAGACCCAGTACTTC; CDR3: CASSQRQGWETQYF
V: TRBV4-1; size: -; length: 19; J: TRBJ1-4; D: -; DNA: TGCGCCAGCAGCCAAGAGAATGGCCGATCTTTTGCAACTAATGAAAAACTGTTTTTT; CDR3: CASSQENGRSFATNEKLFF
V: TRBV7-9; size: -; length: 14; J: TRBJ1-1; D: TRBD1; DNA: TGTGCCAGCAGCTTAGATGCAGACAGGGGGCTGGCTTTCTTT; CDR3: CASSLDADRGLAFF
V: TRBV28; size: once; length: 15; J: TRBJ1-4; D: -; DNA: TGTGCCAGCAGTTTTCACGGGGGGACTAATGAAAAACTGTTTTTT; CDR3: CASSFHGGTNEKLFF
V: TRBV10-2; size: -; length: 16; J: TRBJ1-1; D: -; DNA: TGCGCCAGCAGGGGGACAAAACCTGGCGTGAACACTGAAGCTTTCTTT; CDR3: CASRGTKPGVNTEAFF
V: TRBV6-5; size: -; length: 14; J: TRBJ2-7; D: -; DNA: TGTGCCAGCAGCCTCTCGGAGGATGGAGTCGAGCAGTACTTC; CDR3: CASSLSEDGVEQYF
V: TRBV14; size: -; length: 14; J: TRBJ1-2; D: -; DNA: TGTGCCAGCAGCTCAGTCAGGGGCTACTATGGCTACACCTTC; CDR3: CASSSVRGYYGYTF
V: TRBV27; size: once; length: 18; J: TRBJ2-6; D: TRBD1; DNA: TGTGCCAGCAGTTCATACACAGGGGGCTACTCTGGGGCCAACGTCCTGACTTTC; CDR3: CASSSYTGGYSGANVLTF
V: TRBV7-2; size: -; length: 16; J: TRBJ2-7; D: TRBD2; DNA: TGTGCCAGCAGCTTAGTAGAAGCGGGGTTATCCTACGAGCAGTACTTC; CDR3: CASSLVEAGLSYEQYF
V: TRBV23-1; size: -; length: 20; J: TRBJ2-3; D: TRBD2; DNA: TGCGCCAGCAGTCAAGGGATTAAGGTAGCGGGGGGGGTTAGCACAGATACGCAGTATTTT; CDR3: CASSQGIKVAGGVSTDTQYF
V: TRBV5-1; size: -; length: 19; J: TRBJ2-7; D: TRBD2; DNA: TGCGCCAGCAGCTCAACGGGACTAGCGGGGGGTTGGGACCTCTACGAGCAGTACTTC; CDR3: CASSSTGLAGGWDLYEQYF
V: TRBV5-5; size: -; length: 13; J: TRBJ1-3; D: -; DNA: TGTGCCAGCAGCTATTACTCTGGAAACACCATATATTTT; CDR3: CASSYYSGNTIYF
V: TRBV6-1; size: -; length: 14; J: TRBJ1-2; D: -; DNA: TGTGCCAGCAGCACTAAACAGGGATCTTATGGCTACACCTTC; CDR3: CASSTKQGSYGYTF
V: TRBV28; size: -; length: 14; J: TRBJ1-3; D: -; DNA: TGTGCCAGCAGTCAAATGAGCTCTGGAAACACCATATATTTT; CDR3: CASSQMSSGNTIYF
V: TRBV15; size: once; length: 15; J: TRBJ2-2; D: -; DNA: TGTGCCACCAGCAGAGGCCGGGGGGCGGGCGGGGAGCTGTTTTTT; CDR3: CATSRGRGAGGELFF
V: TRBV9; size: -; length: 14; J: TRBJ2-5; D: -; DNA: TGTGCCAGCAGCGTAAGGGGCGAACAAGAGACCCAGTACTTC; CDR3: CASSVRGEQETQYF
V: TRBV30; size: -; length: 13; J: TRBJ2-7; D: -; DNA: TGTGCCTGGAGCTCAGGTCTGACCTACGAGCAGTACTTC; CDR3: CAWSSGLTYEQYF